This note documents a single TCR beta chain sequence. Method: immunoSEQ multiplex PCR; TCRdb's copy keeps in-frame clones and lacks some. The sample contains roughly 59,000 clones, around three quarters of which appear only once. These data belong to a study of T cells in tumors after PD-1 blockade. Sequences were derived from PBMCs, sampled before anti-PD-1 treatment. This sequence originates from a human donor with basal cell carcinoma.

CDR3: CASSLPDAVWDGYTF. Written as DNA, the CDR3 is TGTGCCAGCAGCTTACCCGACGCGGTCTGGGATGGCTACACCTTC. This chain uses TRBV11-3 with TRBJ1-2; the D is unclear. V was cut by 2 bases and J by 6 bases, with 16 bases left in between. This CDR3 spans 15 amino acids. Germline V gene lookup returns CDR1 SGHNT and CDR2 YENEEA.